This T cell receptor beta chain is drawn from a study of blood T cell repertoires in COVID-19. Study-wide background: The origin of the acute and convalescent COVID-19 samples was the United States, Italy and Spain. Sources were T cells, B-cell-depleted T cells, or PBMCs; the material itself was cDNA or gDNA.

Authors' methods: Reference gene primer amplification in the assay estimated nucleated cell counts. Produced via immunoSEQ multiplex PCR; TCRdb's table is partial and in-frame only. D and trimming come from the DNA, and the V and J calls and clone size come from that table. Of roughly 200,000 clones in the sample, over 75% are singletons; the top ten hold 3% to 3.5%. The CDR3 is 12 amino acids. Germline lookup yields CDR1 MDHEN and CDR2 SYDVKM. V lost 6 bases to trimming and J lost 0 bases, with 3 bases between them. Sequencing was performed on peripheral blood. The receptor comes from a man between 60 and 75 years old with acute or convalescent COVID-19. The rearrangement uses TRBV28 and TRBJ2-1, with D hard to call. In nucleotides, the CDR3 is TGTGCCAGCAGGAGCTCCTACAATGAGCAGTTCTTC. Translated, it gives CASRSSYNEQFF.